The present T cell receptor beta chain was sequenced within a study of T cells in Graves' hyperthyroidism and ophthalmopathy. For the diagnoses, clinical symptoms, serum thyroxine and TRAb, thyroid ultrasound and orbital computed tomography were used. What was amplified from RNA transcripts were TCR beta CDR3 regions. First-round RT-PCR targeting the TCR CDR3 was performed with the HTBI primer set. TCRdb analysed the multiplex PCR reads with MiXCR anew, one entry per CDR3 protein. The table has about 380,000 distinct CDR3 sequences, around 13% seen once; the top ten hold around 10%. This clonotype turned up a few times. The receptor was derived from a woman aged 60-70 years with Graves' hyperthyroidism. The sample was blood.

CDR3 region: CASSPSGGAQDTEAFF. The CDR3 DNA reads TGTGCCAGCTCACCATCGGGAGGGGCTCAGGATACTGAAGCTTTCTTT. This chain links TRBV18 with TRBJ1-1; D possibly corresponds to TRBD1 (5 bases). The length of the CDR3 is 16 residues. Trimming cost V 2 bases and J 5 bases, with 18 bases left between them. Germline V gene lookup returns CDR1 KGHSH and CDR2 LQKENI.